This paragraph reports one T cell receptor (beta chain). The data originate from a study of long-term antiretroviral therapy in people with HIV. immunoSEQ v3.0 was run at survey level. Profiled with immunoSEQ multiplex PCR; TCRdb holds only in-frame clones, not every one. The table includes 25,000 to 40,000 clones, approximately 90% detected once. This clonotype was obtained from a man in his late teens or twenties with HIV. Sequenced here: unsorted PBMCs, sampled 1.1 years after starting antiretroviral therapy.

The CDR3 spells CASSQAGTGNYEQYF. The CDR3 DNA follows: TGCGCCAGCAGCCAAGCCGGGACGGGCAATTACGAGCAGTACTTC. This rearrangement joins TRBV4-3 to TRBJ2-7; tentatively, D is TRBD1 or TRBD2 (5 bases each). This CDR3 contains 15 residues. The germline V and J ends were trimmed by 1 base and 4 bases, with 14 bases remaining between them. Germline V CDR1 and CDR2: LGHNA, YSLEER.